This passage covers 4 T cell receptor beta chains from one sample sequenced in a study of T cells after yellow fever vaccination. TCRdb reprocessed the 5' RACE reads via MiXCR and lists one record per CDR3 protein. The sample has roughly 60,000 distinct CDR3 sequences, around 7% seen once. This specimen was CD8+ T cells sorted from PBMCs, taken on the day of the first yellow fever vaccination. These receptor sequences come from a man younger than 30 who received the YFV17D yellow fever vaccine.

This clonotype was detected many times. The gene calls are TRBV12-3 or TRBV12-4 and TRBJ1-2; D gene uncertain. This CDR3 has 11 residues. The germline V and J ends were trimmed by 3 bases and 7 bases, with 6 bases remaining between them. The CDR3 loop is CASSFVGGYTF. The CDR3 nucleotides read TGTGCCAGCAGTTTCGTGGGTGGCTACACCTTC.

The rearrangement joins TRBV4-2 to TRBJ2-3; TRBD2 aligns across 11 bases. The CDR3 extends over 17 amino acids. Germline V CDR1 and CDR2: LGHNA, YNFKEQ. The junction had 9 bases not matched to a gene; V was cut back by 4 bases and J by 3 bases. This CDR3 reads CASSPLLSGGGTDTQYF. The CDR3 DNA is TGTGCCAGCAGCCCCTTACTTAGCGGGGGGGGGACAGATACGCAGTATTTT.

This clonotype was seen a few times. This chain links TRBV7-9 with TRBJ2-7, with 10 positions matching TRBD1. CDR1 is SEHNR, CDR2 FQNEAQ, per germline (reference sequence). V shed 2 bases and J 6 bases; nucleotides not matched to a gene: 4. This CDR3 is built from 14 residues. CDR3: CASSLRGQGGEQYF. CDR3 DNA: TGTGCCAGCAGCTTACGTGGACAGGGGGGCGAGCAGTACTTC.

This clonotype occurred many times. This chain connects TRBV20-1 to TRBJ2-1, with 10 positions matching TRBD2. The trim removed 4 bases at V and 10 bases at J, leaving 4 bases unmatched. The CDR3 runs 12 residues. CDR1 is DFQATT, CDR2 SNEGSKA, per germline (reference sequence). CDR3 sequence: CSANLGLAEQFF. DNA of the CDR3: TGCAGTGCTAATCTGGGACTAGCGGAGCAGTTCTTC.